The 6 T cell receptor beta chains given below trace back to one sample, sequenced in a study of blood T cells in healthy people across ages. The use of a sample-barcoded 5' primer and a J-beta primer mix characterized a second PCR of roughly 7 to 11 cycles. TCRdb independently ran MiXCR on the 5' RACE reads; one entry per CDR3 protein. The data contain 1.5 million to 2 million distinct CDR3 sequences, about 49% of them singletons. The sequencing sample was made of blood. The source of these receptors is a woman in her 40s in good health.

This clonotype was seen just once. The chain links TRBV4-1 to TRBJ1-5; D is uncertain. CDR3 length: 15 amino acids. Trimming left V 3 bases short and J 3 bases short, with 12 bases between. Germline CDR1 reads MGHRA; CDR2 reads YSYEKL. CDR3 in DNA: TGCGCCAGCAGCCAGCAAGGGAACTTCAATCAGCCCCAGCATTTT. Translating gives CASSQQGNFNQPQHF.

The chain is built from TRBV7-9 and TRBJ2-3; 7 nucleotides align to TRBD1. The junction had 9 bases not matched to a gene; V was cut back by 3 bases and J by 0 bases. The length of the CDR3 is 17 residues. Germline lookup yields CDR1 SEHNR and CDR2 FQNEAQ (reference sequence). The CDR3: CASSFLEGALSTDTQYF. CDR3 DNA sequence: TGTGCCAGCAGCTTTCTAGAGGGGGCACTTAGCACAGATACGCAGTATTTT.

The rearrangement links TRBV20-1 to TRBJ2-3, with D unclear. V gave up 4 bases and J gave up 2 bases, with 16 bases separating them. The CDR3 has 15 residues. The germline V gene has CDR1 DFQATT and CDR2 SNEGSKA (reference sequence). The DNA of the CDR3 is TGCAGTGCTAAGGAGTTCGGCAGCTTCACAGATACGCAGTATTTT. Protein sequence: CSAKEFGSFTDTQYF.

This clonotype was observed a handful of times. The chain combines TRBV20-1 with TRBJ2-4; D possibly corresponds to TRBD2 (5 bases). The CDR3 length is 14 residues. Trimming stripped 3 bases from V and 1 base from J, with 10 bases between. CDR1 is DFQATT and CDR2 is SNEGSKA in the germline V gene (reference sequence). In DNA form, the CDR3 reads TGCAGTGCTAGGGAGGTGCCCGCCAAAAACATTCAGTACTTC. Its protein product is CSAREVPAKNIQYF.

V gene TRBV4-1 combines with J gene TRBJ1-2; no firm D call. V was shortened by 1 base and J by 8 bases, with 11 bases between the two germline ends. The CDR3 contains 13 residues. Germline V gene lookup returns CDR1 MGHRA and CDR2 YSYEKL. CDR3 nucleotides: TGCGCCAGCAGCCAAGTAGTTGGCGGGGGCTACACCTTC. This codes for CASSQVVGGGYTF.

The chain has TRBV28 and TRBJ2-5, with 16 positions matching TRBD2. This CDR3 region has 20 residues. V was pared by 5 bases and J by 4 bases, with 16 bases of the junction left unmatched. Germline V gives CDR1 MDHEN, CDR2 SYDVKM. The CDR3 sequence is CASSTTSPGTSGGAIETQYF. In DNA form, the CDR3 reads TGTGCCAGCAGTACTACGTCCCCCGGGACTAGCGGGGGGGCGATAGAGACCCAGTACTTC.